The rows below give T cell receptor beta chains drawn from one sample of a study of low-dose radiotherapy and immunotherapy resistance in tumors. TCRdb fed the reads into MiXCR, producing one record per CDR3 protein. The table has tens of thousands of distinct CDR3 sequences, under 10% seen once. Sequenced here: PBMCs, sampled before treatment. Receptors originate from a male donor with prostate cancer. Both conserved end residues are part of each CDR3. The D gene is left open where the match is weak. The listing skips clone size in some rows; elsewhere it reads once, few, many or a size class.

size	V	J	D	DNA	CDR3
many	TRBV4-2	TRBJ2-3	NA	TGTGCCAGCAGCCGCAGCGGGTATAGCACAGATACGCAGTATTTT	CASSRSGYSTDTQYF
many	TRBV7-6	TRBJ2-3	NA	TGTGCCAGCAGCAACCGGGAGACAGATACGCAGTATTTT	CASSNRETDTQYF
many	TRBV28	TRBJ1-1	NA	TGTGCCAGCAGGCTAGCAGGGGCGCGAACTGAAGCTTTCTTT	CASRLAGARTEAFF
many	TRBV20-1	TRBJ2-3	TRBD2	TGCAGTCCGAGGACTAGCGGGAGTTTTGGTACGCAGTATTTT	CSPRTSGSFGTQYF
NA	TRBV2	TRBJ2-1	TRBD2	TGTGCCAGTACCCTAGCGGGAACTCTCAATGAGCAGTTCTTC	CASTLAGTLNEQFF
many	TRBV29-1	TRBJ2-1	TRBD2	TGCAGCGTTGAGGAGGGGACTAGCGGGAGGGGAGTAAATGAGCAGTTCTTC	CSVEEGTSGRGVNEQFF
many	TRBV7-9	TRBJ2-3	TRBD1	TGTGCCAGCAGCAACGGACAGGGGGCGCGCACAGATACGCAGTATTTT	CASSNGQGARTDTQYF
many	TRBV29-1	TRBJ2-1	NA	TGCAGCGTTGAAGATTTTGGCTCCGTATACAATGAGCAGTTCTTC	CSVEDFGSVYNEQFF
NA	TRBV4-1	TRBJ2-7	TRBD2	TGCGCCAGCAGCGCGACTTGGGCTAGCGGGACAAACGAGCAGTACTTC	CASSATWASGTNEQYF
NA	TRBV5-6	TRBJ1-5	NA	TGTGCCAGCAGCTATCAGGGTAACAATCAGCCCCAGCATTTT	CASSYQGNNQPQHF
NA	TRBV10-3	TRBJ1-3	NA	TGTGCCACCGGGACGTTCATCGGCAGAATCACCATATATTTT	CATGTFIGRITIYF
many	TRBV28	TRBJ2-2	NA	TGTGCCAGCAGTTTATCCTCGGTACTCCACACCGGGGAGCTGTTTTTT	CASSLSSVLHTGELFF
many	TRBV28	TRBJ2-1	TRBD2	TGTGCCAGCAGCCCGAGGACTAGCGGGAGTCTGGCCGCCTACAATGAGCAGTTCTTC	CASSPRTSGSLAAYNEQFF
many	TRBV29-1	TRBJ2-1	NA	TGCAGCCCCACGAAGCCGGGGAACTCCTACAATGAGCAGTTCTTC	CSPTKPGNSYNEQFF
many	TRBV5-1	TRBJ2-1	TRBD1	TGCGCCAGCAGCTTGGGACAGGGGGCTCACAATGAGCAGTTCTTC	CASSLGQGAHNEQFF
many	TRBV12-5	TRBJ2-2	TRBD2	TGTGCTAGTACCAGGACTAGCGGGGATATCACCGGGGAGCTGTTTTTT	CASTRTSGDITGELFF
many	TRBV5-5	TRBJ1-2	NA	TGTGCCAGCAGCCACGGCGACAGAAATCTTAACTATGGCTACACCTTC	CASSHGDRNLNYGYTF
many	TRBV29-1	TRBJ2-7	TRBD1	TGCAGCGTTGCGGGGCAGGGGGCTCGGGAGCAGTACTTC	CSVAGQGAREQYF
many	TRBV6-2/TRBV6-3	TRBJ1-2	NA	TGTGCCAGCAGTGGCAGTAACAACTATGGCTACACCTTC	CASSGSNNYGYTF
many	TRBV29-1	TRBJ2-7	NA	TGCAGCGTTGAAATGGCAGTCTCCTACGAGCAGTACTTC	CSVEMAVSYEQYF
NA	TRBV5-6	TRBJ2-7	TRBD1	TGTGCCAGCAGCCTTCCCACCCGGGACAGCTACGAGCAGTACTTC	CASSLPTRDSYEQYF
many	TRBV6-2/TRBV6-3	TRBJ1-2	TRBD1	TGTGCCAGCAGTATCAAACAGGGGGCAGCTAACTATGGCTACACCTTC	CASSIKQGAANYGYTF
many	TRBV5-1	TRBJ2-2	TRBD2	TGCGCCAGCAGCTTGGCCAGGCTAGCGGGAGGAAGCGGCACCGGGGAGCTGTTTTTT	CASSLARLAGGSGTGELFF
many	TRBV24-1	TRBJ2-5	NA	TGTGCCACCAGTGATCCGGGACTTACACGAGAGACCCAGTACTTC	CATSDPGLTRETQYF
many	TRBV12-3/TRBV12-4	TRBJ2-3	NA	TGTGCCAGCACCTTGCCCCCCTCTTGGCGGGGCCGCACAGATACGCAGTATTTT	CASTLPPSWRGRTDTQYF
many	TRBV9	TRBJ2-1	NA	TGTGCCAGCAGCGTAGAGGGGAGTAGGTTGAATGAGCAGTTCTTC	CASSVEGSRLNEQFF
many	TRBV7-2	TRBJ1-2	NA	TGTGCCAGCAGCTTAGCGGCAGGGTCCTTTAACTATGGCTACACCTTC	CASSLAAGSFNYGYTF
NA	TRBV30	TRBJ1-1	NA	TGTGCCTGGACAAGGGGGTTGGACACTGAAGCTTTCTTT	CAWTRGLDTEAFF
many	TRBV20-1	TRBJ2-1	NA	TGCAGTGCTACGTTGCGCCTGAGCTCCTACAATGAGCAGTTCTTC	CSATLRLSSYNEQFF
many	TRBV6-4	TRBJ2-1	TRBD2	TGTGCCAGCAGGACTCTAGCGGGAGGGTTGAATGAGCAGTTCTTC	CASRTLAGGLNEQFF
many	TRBV30	TRBJ2-5	NA	TGTGCCTGGAGTCCCGGGACCCAAGAGACCCAGTACTTC	CAWSPGTQETQYF
medium-sized	TRBV5-4	TRBJ2-7	TRBD1	TGTGCCAGCAGCCCGAGGTCCGGGACAGGGTCCTACGAGCAGTACTTC	CASSPRSGTGSYEQYF
many	TRBV6-2/TRBV6-3	TRBJ1-2	NA	TGTGCCAGCACCATACAAGCTAACTATGGCTACACCTTC	CASTIQANYGYTF
many	TRBV29-1	TRBJ2-1	NA	TGCAGCATGGACACCATGGGGAATGAGCAGTTCTTC	CSMDTMGNEQFF
many	TRBV6-2/TRBV6-3	TRBJ2-1	NA	TGTGCCAGCAGTACTCAAGGCGGGACAGTTTACAATGAGCAGTTCTTC	CASSTQGGTVYNEQFF
many	TRBV21-1	TRBJ1-5	NA	TGTGCCAGCAGCCTGGGTGACAGGGACAATCAGCCCCAGCATTTT	CASSLGDRDNQPQHF
many	TRBV7-2	TRBJ2-1	TRBD2	TGTGCCAGCAGCTTACAAGCGGGAGTCACCTACAATGAGCAGTTCTTC	CASSLQAGVTYNEQFF
NA	TRBV5-1	TRBJ2-1	TRBD2	TGCGCCAGCAGCTTAGGCCGGGGACTAGCTCTGTACAATGAGCAGTTCTTC	CASSLGRGLALYNEQFF
many	TRBV28	TRBJ1-1	TRBD1	TGTGCCAGCAGTCACCAAGGGAACAGGGGCGTAGGGGTGGCTGAAGCTTTCTTT	CASSHQGNRGVGVAEAFF
many	TRBV5-1	TRBJ1-1	TRBD1	TGCGCCAGCAGTACTCAGGGACAGGGGGATGAAGCTTTCTTT	CASSTQGQGDEAFF
many	TRBV27	TRBJ2-1	TRBD1	TGTGCCAGCAGTCTCCCACAGGGGGGAAACAATGAGCAGTTCTTC	CASSLPQGGNNEQFF
many	TRBV7-8	TRBJ1-1	TRBD1	TGTGCCAGCAGCCCAAGGGGGGGACAGCCGAACACTGAAGCTTTCTTT	CASSPRGGQPNTEAFF
NA	TRBV5-6	TRBJ2-1	NA	TGTGCCAGCAGCTTGGATCGGCTTCTCTACAATGAGCAGTTCTTC	CASSLDRLLYNEQFF
many	TRBV7-9	TRBJ2-6	TRBD1	TGTGCCAGCAGCTCGACCGTCGGACAGGGAGGTAGTGGGGCCAACGTCCTGACTTTC	CASSSTVGQGGSGANVLTF
many	TRBV5-6	TRBJ2-7	TRBD1	TGTGCCAGCAGCTCATGGGACAGGGATAGCTACGAGCAGTACTTC	CASSSWDRDSYEQYF
medium-sized	TRBV28	TRBJ2-7	TRBD2	TGTGCCAGCACCCTAAGCGGGGCCTCCTACGAGCAGTACTTC	CASTLSGASYEQYF
many	TRBV5-1	TRBJ2-1	NA	TGCGCCAGCAGCTTGGTGGGCGGCAGGGGGGATGAGCAGTTCTTC	CASSLVGGRGDEQFF
many	TRBV4-3	TRBJ2-7	NA	TGCGCCAGCACCCCCCGAATCTGCGAGCAGTACTTC	CASTPRICEQYF
many	TRBV30	TRBJ2-2	NA	TGTGCCTGGTTTTTTGACAGTTCGAACACCGGGGAGCTGTTTTTT	CAWFFDSSNTGELFF
many	TRBV6-5	TRBJ2-7	TRBD1	TGTGCCAGCAAACGGACAGGTCCTTTCTACGAGCAGTACTTC	CASKRTGPFYEQYF
many	TRBV6-2/TRBV6-3	TRBJ1-1	TRBD1	TGTGCCAGCAGTTACTGGAGACAGGGAGTGGGCACTGAAGCTTTCTTT	CASSYWRQGVGTEAFF
medium-sized	TRBV29-1	TRBJ2-1	TRBD2	TGCAGCGGTGGACTAGCGGGAGCCAGTAGTGAGCAGTTCTTC	CSGGLAGASSEQFF
many	TRBV5-1	TRBJ2-7	TRBD1	TGCGCCAGCAGCTTGGGGGACAGGGGGACCTACGAGCAGTACTTC	CASSLGDRGTYEQYF
many	TRBV5-1	TRBJ1-1	NA	TGCGCCAGCAGCTTGGGTAACGCGCCTGAAGCTTTCTTT	CASSLGNAPEAFF
many	TRBV30	TRBJ1-1	NA	TGTGCCTGGACGGCGGGGGGGGTAGCTTTCTTT	CAWTAGGVAFF
many	TRBV20-1	TRBJ2-5	TRBD1	TGCAGTGCTAGGGACAGGGACCCTCAAGAGACCCAGTACTTC	CSARDRDPQETQYF
NA	TRBV14	TRBJ2-5	TRBD1	TGTGCCAGCAGCCAAAGGACAGGAGTACAAGAGACCCAGTACTTC	CASSQRTGVQETQYF